Each of the 28 T cell receptor beta chains below was sequenced from the same sample in a study of blood T cell repertoires in COVID-19. Profiling relied on immunoSEQ multiplex PCR, and the TCRdb table lists in-frame clones only, not all of them. Counted here are 150,000 or so clones, about 87% occurring once; the ten biggest clones make up roughly 6.1%. The sample was peripheral blood. The receptors originated from a man older than 75 with acute or convalescent COVID-19.

The chain uses TRBV28 and TRBJ2-3, with 9 bases lining up with TRBD1. Germline V lookup: CDR1 MDHEN, CDR2 SYDVKM. The junction had 4 bases not matched to a gene; V was cut back by 5 bases and J by 4 bases. CDR3 size: 14 residues. The CDR3 here is CASSPTGGADTQYF. The DNA of the CDR3 is TGTGCCAGCAGTCCCACAGGGGGCGCAGATACGCAGTATTTT.

The V and J genes are TRBV30 and TRBJ1-2, with TRBD1 matching 7 bases. The length of the CDR3 is 12 residues. In germline, CDR1 is GTSNPN, CDR2 SVGIG (reference sequence). V trimming: 3 bases; J trimming: 4 bases; junction bases outside the gene matches: 2. CDR3 sequence: CAWRDRIYGYTF. The CDR3 nucleotides are TGTGCCTGGAGGGACAGGATCTATGGCTACACCTTC.

There are a few counts of this clone. The V and J genes are TRBV19 and TRBJ2-2; the match to TRBD1 covers 8 bases. The CDR3 runs 14 residues. Germline assignment: CDR1 LNHDA and CDR2 SQIVND (reference sequence). V shed 5 bases, J shed 4 bases, and the junction held 3 bases outside the gene matches. CDR3 DNA sequence: TGTGCCAGTAGTCCCACAGGGGGCACCGGGGAGCTGTTTTTT. This encodes CASSPTGGTGELFF.

This rearrangement joins TRBV19 to TRBJ1-4; the D gene is possibly TRBD1 (5 bases). The germline V and J ends were trimmed by 3 bases and 0 bases, with 8 bases remaining between them. The CDR3 loop spans 15 amino acids. The germline V gene encodes CDR1 LNHDA and CDR2 SQIVND (reference sequence). CDR3: CASSIGGATNEKLFF. DNA of the CDR3: TGTGCCAGTAGTATCGGGGGGGCAACTAATGAAAAACTGTTTTTT.

The CDR3 loop reads CASSAGTFNQPQHF. The CDR3 DNA is TGTGCCAGCAGTGCAGGGACTTTTAATCAGCCCCAGCATTTT. The chain recombines TRBV5-6 with TRBJ1-5; D is possibly TRBD1 (5 bases). The CDR3 has 14 residues. Germline V CDR1 and CDR2: SGHDT, YYEEEE. V lost 5 bases to trimming and J lost 4 bases, with 13 bases between them.

The chain carries TRBV7-9 and TRBJ2-1, with D unresolved. The CDR3 runs to 16 residues. With 5 bases removed from V and 6 bases from J, the gap between germline ends came to 20 bases. The germline CDR1 and CDR2 sequences are SEHNR and FQNEAQ (reference sequence). As DNA, the CDR3 is TGTGCCAGCAGCCTAGGATACAGCTCTATCGGCAATGAGCAGTTCTTC. Encoded protein: CASSLGYSSIGNEQFF.

This chain links TRBV27 with TRBJ2-1; D might be TRBD1 (5 bases). The CDR3 has 16 residues. With 5 bases removed from V and 0 bases from J, the gap between germline ends came to 14 bases. Germline assignment: CDR1 MNHEY and CDR2 SMNVEV (reference sequence). The CDR3 spells CASSTQQDRSYNEQFF. DNA for the CDR3: TGTGCCAGCAGTACCCAACAGGACCGCTCCTACAATGAGCAGTTCTTC.

The chain combines TRBV28 with TRBJ2-5; a possible D gene is TRBD2 (6 bases). Germline V gene lookup returns CDR1 MDHEN and CDR2 SYDVKM. CDR3 length: 15 amino acids. The V end was cut by 4 bases, the J end by 4 bases, with 16 bases between. The CDR3 DNA reads TGTGCCAGCAGTTCGGAGCGATTGGGGGGAGAGACCCAGTACTTC. It specifies CASSSERLGGETQYF.

This clone was detected a few times. The V and J genes are TRBV6-5 and TRBJ2-1; 7 bases line up with TRBD1. There are 16 residues in the CDR3. Germline V gives CDR1 MNHEY, CDR2 SVGAGI. V trimming: 0 bases; J trimming: 0 bases; junction bases outside the gene matches: 2. The chain's CDR3 is CASSYSSGGSYNEQFF. In nucleotides, the CDR3 is TGTGCCAGCAGTTACTCCTCAGGGGGCTCCTACAATGAGCAGTTCTTC.

The chain recombines TRBV5-1 with TRBJ2-3; 11 bases fit TRBD1. The V gene end was trimmed by 2 bases and the J gene end by 4 bases; junction bases not matched to a gene: 6. In germline, CDR1 is SGHRS, CDR2 YFSETQ. The CDR3 runs to 16 residues. CDR3 in DNA: TGCGCCAGCAGCTTTGGGACAGGGGGGATGGCAGATACGCAGTATTTT. Protein product: CASSFGTGGMADTQYF.

The rearrangement joins TRBV5-1 to TRBJ2-5, with D perhaps TRBD2 (6 bases). Germline lookup yields CDR1 SGHRS and CDR2 YFSETQ. The CDR3 sequence is 15 residues long. The germline V and J ends were trimmed by 0 bases and 2 bases, with 11 bases remaining between them. Here the CDR3 DNA reads TGCGCCAGCAGCTTGGCCCAGCGGGTGCAAGAGACCCAGTACTTC. It encodes CASSLAQRVQETQYF.

The chain couples TRBV13 to TRBJ1-1; tentatively, D is TRBD1 (6 bases). The germline V and J ends were trimmed by 2 bases and 3 bases, with 25 bases remaining between them. CDR3 length: 19 residues. CDR1 is PRHDT and CDR2 is FYEKMQ in the germline V gene (reference sequence). The CDR3 DNA sequence: TGTGCCAGCAGCTTAAATATGGGGGCCAGCCGGTGGGTGTACACTGAAGCTTTCTTT. Translation: CASSLNMGASRWVYTEAFF.

The sample holds a few counts of this clone. The chain combines TRBV19 with TRBJ1-5; D perhaps matches TRBD1 (6 bases). With 9 bases removed from V and 4 bases from J, the gap between germline ends came to 16 bases. The length of the CDR3 is 14 residues. CDR1 is LNHDA, CDR2 SQIVND, per germline (reference sequence). In DNA form, the CDR3 reads TGTGCCAGCAATCCCCAGCAGGGGAATCAGCCCCAGCATTTT. Amino acid sequence: CASNPQQGNQPQHF. The full variable domain, rest sourced from reference TRBV19 and TRBJ1-5, is DGGITQSPKYLFRKEGQNVTLSCEQNLNHDAMYWYRQDPGQGLRLIYYSQIVNDFQKGDIAEGYSVSREKKESFPLTVTSAQKNPTAFYLCASNPQQGNQPQHFGDGTRLSIL.

As for this clone: Sequence at one end of the junction differs from germline and may be a read error. The V call is TRBV2, the J call TRBJ1-5, with D unclear. CDR1 is SNHLY, CDR2 FYNNEI, per germline. This CDR3 comprises 15 residues. The DNA for the CDR3 is TGTGCCAGCAGTGAAAGAGGGAGTAGCACTCAGCCCCAGCATTTT. This translates into CASSERGSSTQPQHF.

J is TRBJ1-6 and V is TRBV14; maybe TRBD1 (5 bases). The CDR3 extends over 14 amino acids. V dropped 1 base and J dropped 6 bases, with 7 bases sitting between them. The germline V gene has CDR1 SGHDN and CDR2 FVKESK. CDR3 loop: CASSQAGINSPLHF. CDR3 sequence (DNA): TGTGCCAGCAGCCAAGCAGGGATTAATTCACCCCTCCACTTT.

This sequence joins TRBV19 and TRBJ1-2, with 7 bases that match TRBD1. Trimming cost V 7 bases and J 5 bases; bases outside gene matches: 7. The germline CDR1 and CDR2 sequences are LNHDA and SQIVND (reference sequence). This CDR3 region has 13 residues. The CDR3, as DNA: TGTGCCAGTATCGGGACAGCGTTTTATGGCTACACCTTC. This codes for CASIGTAFYGYTF.

V gene TRBV6-5 combines with J gene TRBJ1-1; weak D call: TRBD1 (5 bases). CDR1 is MNHEY and CDR2 is SVGAGI in the germline V gene. The CDR3 runs to 15 residues. With 0 bases removed from V and 1 base from J, the gap between germline ends came to 9 bases. The CDR3 coding sequence is TGTGCCAGCAGTTACTCAGGGGTCGGGAACACTGAAGCTTTCTTT. Translation: CASSYSGVGNTEAFF.

The chain joins TRBV6-1 to TRBJ1-5; tentatively, D is TRBD1 (5 bases). From germline, CDR1 is MNHNS and CDR2 SASEGT. V gave up 1 base and J gave up 2 bases, with 12 bases separating them. CDR3 size: 16 residues. DNA of the CDR3: TGTGCCAGCAGTGAAGGACAGAATCTTGGCAATCAGCCCCAGCATTTT. Translating it yields CASSEGQNLGNQPQHF.

The chain has TRBV20-1 and TRBJ1-2; D is unresolved. CDR3 length: 11 residues. Trimming left V 4 bases short and J 2 bases short, with 5 bases between. Looked up from germline, CDR1 is DFQATT and CDR2 is SNEGSKA (reference sequence). The CDR3 protein is CSATRNYGYTF. The CDR3 bases are TGCAGTGCTACCAGGAACTATGGCTACACCTTC.

The chain employs TRBV10-3 and TRBJ1-4; D might be TRBD1 (6 bases). CDR3 length: 15 amino acids. The V end lost 6 bases, the J end lost 8 bases, and 19 bases lay between the germline ends. Germline V gene sequence: CDR1 ENHRY, CDR2 SYGVKD. This CDR3 reads CAISTRPGQEEKLFF. CDR3 bases: TGTGCCATCAGCACCAGACCGGGACAAGAGGAAAAACTGTTTTTT.

J is TRBJ1-1 and V is TRBV15; 11 bases agree with TRBD1. V trimming: 3 bases; J trimming: 0 bases; junction bases outside the gene matches: 3. The length of the CDR3 is 16 residues. CDR1 is LNHNV, CDR2 YYDKDF, per germline (reference sequence). CDR3 amino acids: CATSRDRGPLNTEAFF. In DNA, the CDR3 is TGTGCCACCAGCAGGGACAGGGGGCCCTTGAACACTGAAGCTTTCTTT.

This clone was seen a single time. This chain joins TRBV28 and TRBJ1-1; D not resolved. From germline, CDR1 is MDHEN and CDR2 SYDVKM. The germline V and J ends were trimmed by 1 base and 7 bases, with 10 bases remaining between them. The CDR3 has 13 amino acids. The CDR3 is CASSLLMEIEAFF. CDR3 DNA: TGTGCCAGCAGTTTATTAATGGAGATTGAAGCTTTCTTT.

As to this clone: Other nucleotide sequences from this sample produce the same CDR3. The chain uses TRBV5-1 and TRBJ2-7; TRBD2 matches at 7 bases. V was pared by 0 bases and J by 6 bases, with 3 bases of the junction left unmatched. CDR3 length: 13 residues. Germline-derived CDR1 and CDR2 are SGHRS and YFSETQ. CDR3 nucleotides: TGCGCCAGCAGCTTGGGTGGCGGGGGCGAGCAGTACTTC. Residues: CASSLGGGGEQYF.

The gene calls are TRBV10-3 and TRBJ2-1, with 11 bases aligning to TRBD2. CDR3 length: 16 residues. Germline CDR1 reads ENHRY; CDR2 reads SYGVKD. Trimming at V came to 4 bases and at J to 6 bases, leaving 8 bases not matched to a gene. CDR3 sequence (DNA): TGTGCCATCAGTGGGCCGGTAGCGGGGGGGATCAATGAGCAGTTCTTC. Residues: CAISGPVAGGINEQFF.

V is TRBV14 and J is TRBJ1-1; D unclear. Germline CDR1 is SGHDN and CDR2 is FVKESK. This CDR3 region has 12 residues. The ends were cut back, 0 bases at V and 5 bases at J, with 4 bases in the middle. The CDR3 nucleotides are TGTGCCAGCAGCCAAGACAGGACTGAAGCTTTCTTT. It specifies CASSQDRTEAFF.

This clone was recorded only once. This rearrangement joins TRBV2 to TRBJ1-1; no firm D call. CDR3 length: 14 amino acids. The germline gives CDR1 SNHLY, CDR2 FYNNEI. The V and J ends lost 4 bases and 0 bases respectively, with 9 bases between them. The DNA for the CDR3 is TGTGCCAGCAGTGCTCTGGGAGTGAACACTGAAGCTTTCTTT. Protein product: CASSALGVNTEAFF.

The CDR3 spells CASSRLAASTDTQYF. CDR3 in DNA: TGTGCCAGCAGCCGCCTAGCAGCTAGCACAGATACGCAGTATTTT. The chain links TRBV6-4 to TRBJ2-3; TRBD2 might be the D (5 bases). The CDR3 consists of 15 residues. V was trimmed by 6 bases and J by 0 bases, leaving 13 bases between them. From germline, CDR1 is MRHNA and CDR2 SNTAGT.

The genes are TRBV19 and TRBJ2-3, with TRBD1 identical over 8 bases. The germline gives CDR1 LNHDA, CDR2 SQIVND (reference sequence). There are 16 residues in the CDR3. The trim removed 1 base at V and 4 bases at J, leaving 7 bases unmatched. The CDR3 bases are TGTGCCAGTAGTATAGGGACAGGGATAGGGTCAGATACGCAGTATTTT. Protein sequence: CASSIGTGIGSDTQYF.